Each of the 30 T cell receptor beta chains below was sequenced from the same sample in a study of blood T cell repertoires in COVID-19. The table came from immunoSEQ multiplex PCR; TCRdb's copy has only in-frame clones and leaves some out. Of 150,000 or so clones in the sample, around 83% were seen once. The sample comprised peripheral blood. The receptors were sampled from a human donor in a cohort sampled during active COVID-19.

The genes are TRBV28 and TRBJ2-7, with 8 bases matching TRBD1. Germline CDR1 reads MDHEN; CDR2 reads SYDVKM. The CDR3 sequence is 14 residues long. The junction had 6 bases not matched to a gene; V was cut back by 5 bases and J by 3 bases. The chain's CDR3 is CASSPTGQGYEQYF. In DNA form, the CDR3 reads TGTGCCAGCAGTCCCACCGGACAGGGCTACGAGCAGTACTTC.

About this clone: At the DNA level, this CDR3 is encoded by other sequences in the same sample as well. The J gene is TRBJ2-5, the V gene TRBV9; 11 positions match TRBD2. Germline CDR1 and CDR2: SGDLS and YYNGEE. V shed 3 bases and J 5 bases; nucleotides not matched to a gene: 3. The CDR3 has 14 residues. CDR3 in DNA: TGTGCCAGCAGCGCCGGACTAGCGGGTGAGACCCAGTACTTC. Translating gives CASSAGLAGETQYF.

The CDR3: CASSPWGTGETTIYF. CDR3 nucleotides: TGCGCCAGCAGCCCGTGGGGGACAGGGGAGACCACCATATATTTT. The rearrangement links TRBV4-3 to TRBJ1-3; 10 nucleotides align to TRBD1. Germline CDR1 and CDR2: LGHNA and YSLEER. The CDR3 is made up of 15 amino acids. V shed 4 bases, J shed 9 bases, and the junction held 9 bases outside the gene matches.

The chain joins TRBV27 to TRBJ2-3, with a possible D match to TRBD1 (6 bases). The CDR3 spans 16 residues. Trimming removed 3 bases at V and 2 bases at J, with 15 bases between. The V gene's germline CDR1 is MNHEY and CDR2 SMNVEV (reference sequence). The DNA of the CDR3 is TGTGCCAGCAGTTTCGGGTGGGGGCTCAACACAGATACGCAGTATTTT. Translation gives CASSFGWGLNTDTQYF.

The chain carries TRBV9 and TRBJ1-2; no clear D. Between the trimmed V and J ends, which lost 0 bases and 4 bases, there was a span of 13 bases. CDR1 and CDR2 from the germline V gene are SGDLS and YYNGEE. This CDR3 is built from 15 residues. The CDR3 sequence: CASSVGGGEIYGYTF. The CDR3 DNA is TGTGCCAGCAGCGTAGGGGGTGGGGAGATCTATGGCTACACCTTC.

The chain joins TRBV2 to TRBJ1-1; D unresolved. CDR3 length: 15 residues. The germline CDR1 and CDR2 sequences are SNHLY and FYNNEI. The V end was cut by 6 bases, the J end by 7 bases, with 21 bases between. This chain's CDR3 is CASRKPGNRRDEAFF. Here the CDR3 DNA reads TGTGCCAGCAGGAAACCGGGAAACCGGAGGGATGAAGCTTTCTTT.

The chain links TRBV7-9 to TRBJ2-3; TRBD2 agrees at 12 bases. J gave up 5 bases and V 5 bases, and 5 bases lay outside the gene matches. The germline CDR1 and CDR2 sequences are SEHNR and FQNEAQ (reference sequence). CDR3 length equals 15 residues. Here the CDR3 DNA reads TGTGCCAGCAGCCCTACGGGACTAGCGGGAGATACGCAGTATTTT. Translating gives CASSPTGLAGDTQYF.

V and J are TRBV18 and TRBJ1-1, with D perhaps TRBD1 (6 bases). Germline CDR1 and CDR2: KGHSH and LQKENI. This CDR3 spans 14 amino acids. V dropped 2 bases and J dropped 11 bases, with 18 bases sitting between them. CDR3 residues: CASSPEGTRVRAFF. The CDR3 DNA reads TGTGCCAGCTCACCAGAGGGGACAAGGGTTCGTGCTTTCTTT.

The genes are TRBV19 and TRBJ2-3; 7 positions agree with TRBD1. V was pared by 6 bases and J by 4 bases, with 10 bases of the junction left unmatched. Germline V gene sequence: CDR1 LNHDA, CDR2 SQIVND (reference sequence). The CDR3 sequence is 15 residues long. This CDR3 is CASRTGRGGPDTQYF. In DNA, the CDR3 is TGTGCCAGTAGAACAGGGAGAGGGGGCCCAGATACGCAGTATTTT.

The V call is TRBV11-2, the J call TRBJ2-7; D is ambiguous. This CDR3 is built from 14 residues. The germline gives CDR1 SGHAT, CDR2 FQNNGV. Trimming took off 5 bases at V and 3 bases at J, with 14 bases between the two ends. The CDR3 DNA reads TGTGCCAGCAGCCCACAACGGGTTTACTACGAGCAGTACTTC. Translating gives CASSPQRVYYEQYF.

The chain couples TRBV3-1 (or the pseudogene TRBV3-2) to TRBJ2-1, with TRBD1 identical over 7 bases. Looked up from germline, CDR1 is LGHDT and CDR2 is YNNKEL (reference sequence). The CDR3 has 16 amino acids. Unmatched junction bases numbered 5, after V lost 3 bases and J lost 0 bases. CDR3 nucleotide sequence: TGTGCCAGCAGCCATTTGGGGGACAGCTCCTACAATGAGCAGTTCTTC. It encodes CASSHLGDSSYNEQFF.

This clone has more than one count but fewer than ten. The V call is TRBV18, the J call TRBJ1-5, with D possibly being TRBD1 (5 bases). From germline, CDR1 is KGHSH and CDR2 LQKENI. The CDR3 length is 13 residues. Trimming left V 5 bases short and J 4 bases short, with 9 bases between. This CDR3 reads CASSKQENQPQHF. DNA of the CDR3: TGTGCCAGCTCAAAACAGGAAAATCAGCCCCAGCATTTT.

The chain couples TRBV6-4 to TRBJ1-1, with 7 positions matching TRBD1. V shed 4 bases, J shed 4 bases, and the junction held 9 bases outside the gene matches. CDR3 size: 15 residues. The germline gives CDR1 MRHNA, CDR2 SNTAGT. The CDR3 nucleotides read TGTGCCAGCAGTGTAACAGGGGAGTCGGGCACTGAAGCTTTCTTT. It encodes CASSVTGESGTEAFF.

In DNA form, the CDR3 reads TGTGCCAGCAGCTTAGGAGCGCCTTCACCCCTCCACTTT. It codes for CASSLGAPSPLHF. This chain links TRBV7-2 with TRBJ1-6; D unclear. The CDR3 is made up of 13 amino acids. V lost 1 base, J lost 9 bases, and 7 bases lay in between. Germline lookup yields CDR1 SGHTA and CDR2 FQGNSA.

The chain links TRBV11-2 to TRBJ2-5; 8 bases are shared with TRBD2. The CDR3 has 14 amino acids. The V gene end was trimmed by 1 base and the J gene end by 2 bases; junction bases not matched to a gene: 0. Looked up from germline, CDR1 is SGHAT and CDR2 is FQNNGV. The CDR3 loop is CASSLAGGQETQYF. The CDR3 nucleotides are TGTGCCAGCAGCTTAGCGGGAGGGCAAGAGACCCAGTACTTC.

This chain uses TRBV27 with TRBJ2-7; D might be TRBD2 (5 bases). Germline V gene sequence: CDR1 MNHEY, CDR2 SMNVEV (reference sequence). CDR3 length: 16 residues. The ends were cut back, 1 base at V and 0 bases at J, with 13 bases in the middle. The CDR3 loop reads CASSLWPAGPSYEQYF. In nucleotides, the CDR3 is TGTGCCAGCAGTTTATGGCCCGCGGGTCCCTCCTACGAGCAGTACTTC.

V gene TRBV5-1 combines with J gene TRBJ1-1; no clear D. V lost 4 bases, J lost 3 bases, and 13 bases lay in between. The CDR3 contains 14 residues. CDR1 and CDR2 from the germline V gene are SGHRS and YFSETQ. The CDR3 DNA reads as TGCGCCAGCAGCCCCTCCGCGGGGTACACTGAAGCTTTCTTT. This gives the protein CASSPSAGYTEAFF.

CDR3 protein: CAWSVIAGNTIYF. The DNA for the CDR3 is TGTGCCTGGAGTGTCATTGCGGGAAACACCATATATTTT. The rearrangement uses TRBV30 and TRBJ1-3; D remains unclear. The CDR3 has 13 residues. Germline V gives CDR1 GTSNPN, CDR2 SVGIG (reference sequence). V lost 0 bases and J 4 bases, leaving 7 bases between the germline ends.

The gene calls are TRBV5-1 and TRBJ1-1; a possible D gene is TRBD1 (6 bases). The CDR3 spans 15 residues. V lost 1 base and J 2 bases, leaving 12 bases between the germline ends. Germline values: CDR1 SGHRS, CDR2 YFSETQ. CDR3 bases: TGCGCCAGCAGCTTGATTGGACAGAGTAACACTGAAGCTTTCTTT. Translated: CASSLIGQSNTEAFF.

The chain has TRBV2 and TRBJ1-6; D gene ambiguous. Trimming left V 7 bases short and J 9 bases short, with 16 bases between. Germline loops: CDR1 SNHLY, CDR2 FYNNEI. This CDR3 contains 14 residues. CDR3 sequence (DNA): TGTGCCAGCAATTATGGGCGAGAGGGTTCACCCCTCCACTTT. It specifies CASNYGREGSPLHF.

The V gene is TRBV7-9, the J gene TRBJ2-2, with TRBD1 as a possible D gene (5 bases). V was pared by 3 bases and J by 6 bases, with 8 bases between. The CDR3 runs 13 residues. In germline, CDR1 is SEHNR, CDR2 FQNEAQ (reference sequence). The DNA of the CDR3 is TGTGCCAGCAGCTTTAGGGGTGCCGGGGAGCTGTTTTTT. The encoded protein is CASSFRGAGELFF. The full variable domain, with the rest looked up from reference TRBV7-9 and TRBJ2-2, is DTGVSQNPRHKITKRGQNVTFRCDPISEHNRLYWYRQTLGQGPEFLTYFQNEAQLEKSRLLSDRFSAERPKGSFSTLEIQRTEQGDSAMYLCASSFRGAGELFFGEGSRLTVL.

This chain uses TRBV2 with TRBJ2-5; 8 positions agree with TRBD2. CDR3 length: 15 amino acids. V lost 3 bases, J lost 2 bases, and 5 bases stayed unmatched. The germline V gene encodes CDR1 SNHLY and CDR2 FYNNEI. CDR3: CASSERGLAQETQYF. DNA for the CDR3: TGTGCCAGCAGTGAGAGAGGACTAGCACAAGAGACCCAGTACTTC.

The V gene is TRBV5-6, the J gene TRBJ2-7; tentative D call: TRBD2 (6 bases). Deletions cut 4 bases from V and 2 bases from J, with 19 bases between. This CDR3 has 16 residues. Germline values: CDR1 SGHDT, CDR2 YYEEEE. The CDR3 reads CASSPQWGLDTYEQYF. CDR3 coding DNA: TGTGCCAGCAGCCCCCAGTGGGGACTCGATACCTACGAGCAGTACTTC.

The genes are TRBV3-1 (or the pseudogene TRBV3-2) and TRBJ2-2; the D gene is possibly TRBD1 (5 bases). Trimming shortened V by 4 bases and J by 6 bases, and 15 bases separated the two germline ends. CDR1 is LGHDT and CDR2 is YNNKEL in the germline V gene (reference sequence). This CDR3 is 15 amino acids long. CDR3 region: CASSPDWIRAGELFF. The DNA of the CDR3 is TGTGCCAGCAGCCCAGACTGGATCAGGGCCGGGGAGCTGTTTTTT.

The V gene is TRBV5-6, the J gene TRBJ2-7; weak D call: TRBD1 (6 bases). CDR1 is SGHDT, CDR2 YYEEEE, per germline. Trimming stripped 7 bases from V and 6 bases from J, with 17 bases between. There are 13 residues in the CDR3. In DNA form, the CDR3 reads TGTGCCAGCTATGGGGGCTTGCCGAGCGAGCAGTACTTC. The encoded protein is CASYGGLPSEQYF.

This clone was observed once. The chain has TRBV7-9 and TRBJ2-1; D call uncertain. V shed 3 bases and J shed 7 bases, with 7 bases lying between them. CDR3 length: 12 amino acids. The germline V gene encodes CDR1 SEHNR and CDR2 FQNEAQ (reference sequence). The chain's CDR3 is CASSLSINEQFF. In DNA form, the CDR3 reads TGTGCCAGCAGCTTGTCTATAAATGAGCAGTTCTTC.

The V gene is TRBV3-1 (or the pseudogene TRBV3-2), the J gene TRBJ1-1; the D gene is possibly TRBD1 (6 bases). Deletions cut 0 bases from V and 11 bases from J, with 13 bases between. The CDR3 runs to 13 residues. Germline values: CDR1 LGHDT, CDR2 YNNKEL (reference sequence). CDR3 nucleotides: TGTGCCAGCAGCCAAGAGAGGGGGACCTGGGCTTTCTTT. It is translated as CASSQERGTWAFF.

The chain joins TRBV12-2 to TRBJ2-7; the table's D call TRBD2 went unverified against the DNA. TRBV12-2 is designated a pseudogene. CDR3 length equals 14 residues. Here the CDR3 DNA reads TGTGCAAGTCGCTCCGCGACTAGCTTCGACGAGCAGTACTTC. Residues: CASRSATSFDEQYF.

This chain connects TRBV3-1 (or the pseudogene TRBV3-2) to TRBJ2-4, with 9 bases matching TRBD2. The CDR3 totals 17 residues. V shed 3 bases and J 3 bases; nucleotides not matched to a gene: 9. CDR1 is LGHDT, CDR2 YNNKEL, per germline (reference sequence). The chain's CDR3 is CASSHPLAGGDKNIQYF. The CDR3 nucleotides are TGTGCCAGCAGCCACCCCCTTGCGGGAGGGGACAAAAACATTCAGTACTTC.

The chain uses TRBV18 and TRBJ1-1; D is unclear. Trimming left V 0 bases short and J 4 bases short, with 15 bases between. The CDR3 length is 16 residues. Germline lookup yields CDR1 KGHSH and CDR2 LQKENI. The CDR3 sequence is CASSPPINSRGTEAFF. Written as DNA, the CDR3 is TGTGCCAGCTCACCACCGATTAACTCCAGAGGCACTGAAGCTTTCTTT.